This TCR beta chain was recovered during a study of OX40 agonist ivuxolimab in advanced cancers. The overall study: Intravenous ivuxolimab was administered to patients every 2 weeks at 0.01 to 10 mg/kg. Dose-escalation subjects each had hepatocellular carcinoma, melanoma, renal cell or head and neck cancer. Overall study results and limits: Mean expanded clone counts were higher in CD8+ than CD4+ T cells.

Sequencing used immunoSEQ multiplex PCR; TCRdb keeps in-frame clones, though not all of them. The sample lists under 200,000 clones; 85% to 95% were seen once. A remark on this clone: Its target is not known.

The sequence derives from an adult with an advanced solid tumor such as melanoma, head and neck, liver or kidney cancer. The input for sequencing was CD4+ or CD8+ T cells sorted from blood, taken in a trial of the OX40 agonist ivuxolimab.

CDR3 DNA sequence: TGTGCCAGCAGCCTACAGGGGACCCTGAACACTGAAGCTTTCTTT. Its protein product is CASSLQGTLNTEAFF. The chain is built from TRBV7-9 and TRBJ1-1, with 7 positions matching TRBD1. There are 15 residues in the CDR3. V shed 5 bases, J shed 0 bases, and the junction held 6 bases outside the gene matches. Per germline, CDR1 SEHNR and CDR2 FQNEAQ (reference sequence).